The rows below give T cell receptor beta chains drawn from one sample of a study of blood T cell repertoires in COVID-19. Produced via immunoSEQ multiplex PCR; TCRdb's table is partial and in-frame only. The sample has about 480,000 clones; 85% to 90% are singletons. Input material: peripheral blood. The receptors stem from a woman between 25 and 40 years old with acute or convalescent COVID-19. CDR3s include the opening cysteine and the closing phenylalanine or tryptophan. The order of the fields is V gene, J gene, D gene, clone size, CDR3 DNA, CDR3 protein. The D gene is left open where the match is weak. Some rows have no size entry. The others give once, few or many, or a class for an expanded clone.

TRBV21-1	TRBJ1-3	.	.	TGTGCCAGCAGCAAAGCCCTTAATACAGGGGACGGAAACACCATATATTTT	CASSKALNTGDGNTIYF
TRBV6-6	TRBJ1-2	TRBD1	.	TGTGCCAGCAGTACAGACAGGGGCTATGGCTACACCTTC	CASSTDRGYGYTF
TRBV29-1	TRBJ2-7	TRBD1	once	TGCAGCGTCTCGACAGGGTCGGACGAGCAGTACTTC	CSVSTGSDEQYF
TRBV2	TRBJ2-5	TRBD2	.	TGTGCCAGCAGTGAAGAGAGCCTAGCGGGGGGGCCTATCCGAGAGACCCAGTACTTC	CASSEESLAGGPIRETQYF
TRBV18	TRBJ1-2	.	.	TGTGCCAGCTCACCGGCTCCTGAAAACTATGGCTACACCTTC	CASSPAPENYGYTF
TRBV9	TRBJ2-3	TRBD2	.	TGTGCCAGCAGCGTAGTACCGGGGGGGCCAGATACGCAGTATTTT	CASSVVPGGPDTQYF
TRBV2	TRBJ1-5	TRBD1	.	TGTGCCAGCAGTGGACAGGGGGTACAGCCCCAGCATTTT	CASSGQGVQPQHF
TRBV4-1	TRBJ1-3	.	.	TGCGCCAGCAGCCAAGATCTTGTCGGAGGGGGAAACACCATATATTTT	CASSQDLVGGGNTIYF
TRBV28	TRBJ1-3	.	few	TGTGCCAGCAGTTTCGGGGGGGGAGCTGGAAACACCATATATTTT	CASSFGGGAGNTIYF
TRBV7-3	TRBJ2-1	TRBD2	.	TGTGCCAGCAGCTTAGGGCTAGCGGGGAGGAGTGAGCAGTTCTTC	CASSLGLAGRSEQFF
TRBV9	TRBJ2-5	TRBD1	.	TGTGCCAGCAGCGCAGGGACAGCGGAGACCCAGTACTTC	CASSAGTAETQYF
TRBV28	TRBJ1-2	.	.	TGTGCCACCACGGGGGGCGATAACTATGGCTACACCTTC	CATTGGDNYGYTF
TRBV5-8	TRBJ1-1	.	.	TGTGCCAGCAGCTTGGGGAGGGGCAGGGCTGGACTGGTTTCCAGCGAAGCTTTCTTT	CASSLGRGRAGLVSSEAFF
TRBV20-1	TRBJ2-7	.	.	TGCAGTGCTAGATTTAGAAACGAGCAGTACTTC	CSARFRNEQYF
TRBV4-1	TRBJ1-2	TRBD1	.	TGCGCCAGCAGCCAAGTGGAATTACAGGGGGCCTCCATTTGGTATGGCTACACCTTC	CASSQVELQGASIWYGYTF
TRBV6-4	TRBJ2-1	.	.	TGTGCCAGCGCAGACGGACTACACAATGAGCAGTTCTTC	CASADGLHNEQFF
TRBV5-5	TRBJ2-4	TRBD1	.	TGTGCCAGCAGTCGGGACAGCCTATCCAAAAACATTCAGTACTTC	CASSRDSLSKNIQYF
TRBV2	TRBJ1-2	.	.	TGTGCCAGCACGAGGGAAAGGGTGATCTTC	CASTRERVIF
TRBV25-1	TRBJ1-6	TRBD1	.	TGTGCCAGCAGGGGGACAGGGAATTCACCCCTCCACTTT	CASRGTGNSPLHF
TRBV18	TRBJ1-2	TRBD1	.	TGTGCCAGCTCACCCTCAGGGGGCAAGAACTATGGCTACACCTTC	CASSPSGGKNYGYTF
TRBV30	TRBJ1-6	.	once	TGTGCCTGGAGTATTCAGGGAAATTCACCCCTCCACTTT	CAWSIQGNSPLHF
TRBV3-1/TRBV3-2	TRBJ2-3	.	.	TGTGCCAGCAGCCAAGTAAAGGTGGGGGCCACAGATACGCAGTATTTT	CASSQVKVGATDTQYF
TRBV10-3	TRBJ2-2	TRBD1	.	TGTGCCATCAGACCGGGACAGGGAATCCCCGGGGAGCTGTTTTTT	CAIRPGQGIPGELFF